The present T cell receptor beta chain was sequenced within a study of blood T cell repertoires in COVID-19. Study context: Specimens from acute and convalescent COVID-19 originated in the United States, Italy and Spain. T cells, B-cell-depleted T cells, or PBMCs provided the cDNA or gDNA that served as material.

V lost 1 base to trimming and J lost 4 bases, with 10 bases between them. The CDR3 has 14 residues. The V gene's germline CDR1 is SGHTA and CDR2 FQGNSA. In the original processing: Cell counts per sample came from amplifying reference gene primers. Method: immunoSEQ multiplex PCR; TCRdb's copy keeps in-frame clones and lacks some. V, J and clone size are taken as reported in that table, and D and trimming were inferred from the DNA itself. The sample has about 69,000 clones; under 85% are singletons. The sequencing sample was made of peripheral blood. The receptor was isolated from a man in his 60s with acute or convalescent COVID-19. The chain joins TRBV7-2 to TRBJ1-2; no clear D. The chain's CDR3 is CASSLEGRAYGYTF. CDR3 DNA: TGTGCCAGCAGCTTAGAAGGGAGGGCCTATGGCTACACCTTC. The complete variable domain, with remaining parts taken from reference TRBV7-2 and TRBJ1-2, reads GAGVSQSPSNKVTEKGKDVELRCDPISGHTALYWYRQSLGQGLEFLIYFQGNSAPDKSGLPSDRFSAERTGGSVSTLTIQRTQQEDSAVYLCASSLEGRAYGYTFGSGTRLTVV.